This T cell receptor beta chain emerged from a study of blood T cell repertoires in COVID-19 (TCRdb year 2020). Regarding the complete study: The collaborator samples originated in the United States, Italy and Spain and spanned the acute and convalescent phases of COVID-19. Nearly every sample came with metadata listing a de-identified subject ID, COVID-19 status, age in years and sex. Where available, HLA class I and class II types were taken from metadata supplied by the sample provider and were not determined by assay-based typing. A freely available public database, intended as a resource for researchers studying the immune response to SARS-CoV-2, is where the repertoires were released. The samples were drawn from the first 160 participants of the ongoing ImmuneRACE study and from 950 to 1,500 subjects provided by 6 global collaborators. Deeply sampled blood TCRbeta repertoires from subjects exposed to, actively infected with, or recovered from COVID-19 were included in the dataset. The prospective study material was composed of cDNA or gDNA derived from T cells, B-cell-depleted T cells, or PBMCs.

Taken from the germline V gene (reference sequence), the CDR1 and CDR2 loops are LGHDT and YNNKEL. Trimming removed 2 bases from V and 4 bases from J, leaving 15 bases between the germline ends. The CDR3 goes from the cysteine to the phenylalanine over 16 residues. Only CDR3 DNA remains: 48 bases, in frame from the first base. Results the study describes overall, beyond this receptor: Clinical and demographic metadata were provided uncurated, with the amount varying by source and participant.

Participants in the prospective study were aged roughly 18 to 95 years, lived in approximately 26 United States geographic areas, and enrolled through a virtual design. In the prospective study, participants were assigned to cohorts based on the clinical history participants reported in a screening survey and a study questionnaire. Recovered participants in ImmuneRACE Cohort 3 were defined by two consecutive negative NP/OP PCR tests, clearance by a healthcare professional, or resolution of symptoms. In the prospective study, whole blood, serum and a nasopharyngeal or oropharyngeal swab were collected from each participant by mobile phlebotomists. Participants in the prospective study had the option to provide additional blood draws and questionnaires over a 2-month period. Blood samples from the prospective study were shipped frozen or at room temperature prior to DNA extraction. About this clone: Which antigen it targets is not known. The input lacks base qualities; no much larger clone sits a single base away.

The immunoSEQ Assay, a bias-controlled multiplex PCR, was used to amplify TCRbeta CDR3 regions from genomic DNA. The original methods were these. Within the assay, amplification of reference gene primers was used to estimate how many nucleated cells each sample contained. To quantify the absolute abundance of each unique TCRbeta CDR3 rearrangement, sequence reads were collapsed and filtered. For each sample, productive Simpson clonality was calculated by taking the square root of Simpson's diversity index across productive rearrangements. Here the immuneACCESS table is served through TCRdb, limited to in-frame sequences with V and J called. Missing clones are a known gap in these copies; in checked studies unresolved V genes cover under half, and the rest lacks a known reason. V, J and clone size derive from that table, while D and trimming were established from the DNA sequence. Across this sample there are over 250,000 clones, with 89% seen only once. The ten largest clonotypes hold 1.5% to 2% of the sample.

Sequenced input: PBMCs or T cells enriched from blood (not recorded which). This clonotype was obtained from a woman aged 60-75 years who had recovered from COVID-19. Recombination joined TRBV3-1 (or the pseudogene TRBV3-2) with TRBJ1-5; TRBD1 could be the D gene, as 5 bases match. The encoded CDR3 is CASSQSARGFNQPQHF. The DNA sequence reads TGTGCCAGCAGCCAATCGGCCCGGGGGTTTAATCAGCCCCAGCATTTT.